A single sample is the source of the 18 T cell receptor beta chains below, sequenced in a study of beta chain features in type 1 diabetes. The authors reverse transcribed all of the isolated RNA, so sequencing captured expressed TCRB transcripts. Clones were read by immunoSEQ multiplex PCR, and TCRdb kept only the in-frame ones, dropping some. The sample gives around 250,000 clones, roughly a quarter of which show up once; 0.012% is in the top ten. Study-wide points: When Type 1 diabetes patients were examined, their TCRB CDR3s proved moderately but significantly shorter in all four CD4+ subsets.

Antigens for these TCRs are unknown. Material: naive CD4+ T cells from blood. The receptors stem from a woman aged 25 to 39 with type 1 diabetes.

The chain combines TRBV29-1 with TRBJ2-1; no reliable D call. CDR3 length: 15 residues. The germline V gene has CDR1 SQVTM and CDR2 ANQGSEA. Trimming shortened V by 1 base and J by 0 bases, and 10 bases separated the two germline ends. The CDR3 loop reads CSVEGTADSYNEQFF. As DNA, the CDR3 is TGCAGCGTTGAAGGAACAGCCGACTCCTACAATGAGCAGTTCTTC.

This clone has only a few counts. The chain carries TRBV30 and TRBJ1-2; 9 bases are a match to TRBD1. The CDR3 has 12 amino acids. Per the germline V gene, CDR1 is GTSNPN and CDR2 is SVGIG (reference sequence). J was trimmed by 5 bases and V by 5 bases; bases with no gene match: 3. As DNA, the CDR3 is TGTGCCTGGGGGACAGGGCCGTATGGCTACACCTTC. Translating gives CAWGTGPYGYTF.

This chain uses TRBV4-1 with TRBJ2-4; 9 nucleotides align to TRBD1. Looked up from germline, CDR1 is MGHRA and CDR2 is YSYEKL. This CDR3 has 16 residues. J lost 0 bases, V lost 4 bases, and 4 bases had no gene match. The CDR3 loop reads CASSRQGGLAKNIQYF. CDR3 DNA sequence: TGCGCCAGCAGCCGACAGGGGGGACTAGCCAAAAACATTCAGTACTTC.

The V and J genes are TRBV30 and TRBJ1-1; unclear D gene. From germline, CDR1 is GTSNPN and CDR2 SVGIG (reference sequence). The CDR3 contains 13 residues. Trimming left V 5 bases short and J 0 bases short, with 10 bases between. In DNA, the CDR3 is TGTGCCTGGGAGCGGAGGGTGAACACTGAAGCTTTCTTT. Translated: CAWERRVNTEAFF. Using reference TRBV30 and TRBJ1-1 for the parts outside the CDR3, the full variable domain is SQTIHQWPATLVQPVGSPLSLECTVEGTSNPNLYWYRQAAGRGLQLLFYSVGIGQISSEVPQNLSASRPQDRQFILSSKKLLLSDSGFYLCAWERRVNTEAFFGQGTRLTVV.

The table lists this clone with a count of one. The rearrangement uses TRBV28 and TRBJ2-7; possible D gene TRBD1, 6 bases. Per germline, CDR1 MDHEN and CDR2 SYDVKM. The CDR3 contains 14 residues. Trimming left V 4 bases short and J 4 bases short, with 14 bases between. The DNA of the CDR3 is TGTGCCAGCAGTTGGTGGGACATCGCTTACGAGCAGTACTTC. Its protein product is CASSWWDIAYEQYF.

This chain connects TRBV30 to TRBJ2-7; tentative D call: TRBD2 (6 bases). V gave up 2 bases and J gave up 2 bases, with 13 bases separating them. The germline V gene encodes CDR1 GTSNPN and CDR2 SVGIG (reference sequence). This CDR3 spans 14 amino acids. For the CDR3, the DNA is TGTGCCTGGAGTTACACCGGGACTCCCTACGAGCAGTACTTC. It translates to CAWSYTGTPYEQYF.

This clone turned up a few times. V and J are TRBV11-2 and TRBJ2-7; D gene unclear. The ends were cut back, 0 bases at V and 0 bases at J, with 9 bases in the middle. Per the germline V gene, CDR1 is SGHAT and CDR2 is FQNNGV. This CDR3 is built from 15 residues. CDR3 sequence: CASSLDLHSSYEQYF. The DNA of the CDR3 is TGTGCCAGCAGCTTAGATCTGCACAGCTCCTACGAGCAGTACTTC.

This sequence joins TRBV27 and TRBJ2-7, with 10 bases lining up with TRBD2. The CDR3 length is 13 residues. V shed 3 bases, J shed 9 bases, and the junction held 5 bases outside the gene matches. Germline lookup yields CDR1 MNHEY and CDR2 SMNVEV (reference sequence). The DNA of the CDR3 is TGTGCCAGCAGTTTGTCTAGCGGGAGCTGGCAGTACTTC. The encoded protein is CASSLSSGSWQYF.

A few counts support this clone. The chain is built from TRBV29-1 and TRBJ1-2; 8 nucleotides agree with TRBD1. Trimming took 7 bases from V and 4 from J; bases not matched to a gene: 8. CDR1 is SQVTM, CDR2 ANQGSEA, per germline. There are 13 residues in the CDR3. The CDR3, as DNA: TGCAGCGCAGTAGACAGGGGAAGCTATGGCTACACCTTC. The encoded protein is CSAVDRGSYGYTF. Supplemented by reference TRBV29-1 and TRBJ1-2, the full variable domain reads SAVISQKPSRDICQRGTSLTIQCQVDSQVTMMFWYRQQPGQSLTLIATANQGSEATYESGFVIDKFPISRPNLTFSTLTVSNMSPEDSSIYLCSAVDRGSYGYTFGSGTRLTVV.

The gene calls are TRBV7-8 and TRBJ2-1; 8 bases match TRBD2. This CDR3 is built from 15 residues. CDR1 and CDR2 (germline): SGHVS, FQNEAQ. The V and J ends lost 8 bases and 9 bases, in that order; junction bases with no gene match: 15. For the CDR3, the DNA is TGTGCCAGCTCACCCCCCGCGGGACTAGACATTGAGCAGTTCTTC. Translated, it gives CASSPPAGLDIEQFF.

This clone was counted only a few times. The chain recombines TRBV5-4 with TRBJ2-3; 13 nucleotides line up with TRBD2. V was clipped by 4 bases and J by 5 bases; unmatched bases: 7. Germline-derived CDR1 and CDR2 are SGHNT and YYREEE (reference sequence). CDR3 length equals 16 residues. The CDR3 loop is CASSRRTSGSGDTQYF. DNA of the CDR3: TGTGCCAGCAGCCGCAGGACTAGCGGGAGCGGAGATACGCAGTATTTT.

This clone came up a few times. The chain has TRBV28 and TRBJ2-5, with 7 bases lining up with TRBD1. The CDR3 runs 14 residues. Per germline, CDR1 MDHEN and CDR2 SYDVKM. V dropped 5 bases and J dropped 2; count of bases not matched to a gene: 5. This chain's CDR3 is CASSRDSQQETQYF. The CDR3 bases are TGTGCCAGCAGTCGGGACAGTCAACAAGAGACCCAGTACTTC.

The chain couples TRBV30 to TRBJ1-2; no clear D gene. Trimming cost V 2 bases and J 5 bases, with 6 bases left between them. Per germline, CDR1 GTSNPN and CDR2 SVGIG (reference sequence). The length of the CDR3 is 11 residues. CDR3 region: CAWSQSYGYTF. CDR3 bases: TGTGCCTGGAGTCAGTCATATGGCTACACCTTC.

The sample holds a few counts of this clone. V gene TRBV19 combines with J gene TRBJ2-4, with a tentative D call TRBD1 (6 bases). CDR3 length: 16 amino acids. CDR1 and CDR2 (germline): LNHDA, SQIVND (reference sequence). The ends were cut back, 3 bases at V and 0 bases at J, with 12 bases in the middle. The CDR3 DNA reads TGTGCCAGTAGTATGATACAGGGAGTAGCCAAAAACATTCAGTACTTC. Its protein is CASSMIQGVAKNIQYF.

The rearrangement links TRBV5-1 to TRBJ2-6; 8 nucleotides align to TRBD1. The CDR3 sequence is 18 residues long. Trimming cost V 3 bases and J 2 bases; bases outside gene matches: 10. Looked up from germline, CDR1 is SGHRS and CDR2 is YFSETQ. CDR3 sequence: CASSYGTGYPTGANVLTF. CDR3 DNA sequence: TGCGCCAGCAGCTACGGGACAGGATATCCCACTGGGGCCAACGTCCTGACTTTC.

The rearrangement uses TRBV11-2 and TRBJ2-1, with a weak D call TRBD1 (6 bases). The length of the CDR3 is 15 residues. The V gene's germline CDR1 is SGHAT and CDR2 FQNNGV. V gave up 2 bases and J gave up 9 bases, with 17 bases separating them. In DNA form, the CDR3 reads TGTGCCAGCAGCTTAAGATCCACAGGGCGGATTGAGCAGTTCTTC. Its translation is CASSLRSTGRIEQFF. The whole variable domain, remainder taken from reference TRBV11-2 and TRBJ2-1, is EAGVAQSPRYKIIEKRQSVAFWCNPISGHATLYWYQQILGQGPKLLIQFQNNGVVDDSQLPKDRFSAERLKGVDSTLKIQPAKLEDSAVYLCASSLRSTGRIEQFFGPGTRLTVL.

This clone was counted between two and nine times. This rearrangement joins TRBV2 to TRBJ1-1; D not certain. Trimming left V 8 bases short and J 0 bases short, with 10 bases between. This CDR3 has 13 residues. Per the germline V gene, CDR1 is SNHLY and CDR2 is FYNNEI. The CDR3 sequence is CASSLGMNTEAFF. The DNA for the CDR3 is TGTGCCAGCTCTTTGGGCATGAACACTGAAGCTTTCTTT.

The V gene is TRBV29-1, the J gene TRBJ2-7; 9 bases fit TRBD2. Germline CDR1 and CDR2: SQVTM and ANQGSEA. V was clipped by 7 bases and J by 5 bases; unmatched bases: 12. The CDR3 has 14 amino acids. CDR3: CSGTTGLALHEQYF. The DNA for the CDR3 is TGCAGCGGTACAACGGGACTAGCCCTCCACGAGCAGTACTTC.